What follows are 26 T cell receptor beta chains derived from one specimen sequenced in a study of shared clonotypes between healthy human individuals. Here immunoSEQ multiplex PCR was the method, and the copy in TCRdb shows in-frame clones only, minus some. The sample comprises some 900,000 clones, approximately 80% of which are singletons, and approximately 1.5% rests with the top ten. The sequencing input was memory CD4+ T cells sorted from blood. Subset indicated: CD45RA-negative fraction. The receptors originated from a man younger than 30 in good health.

This clone occurred once. J is TRBJ1-2 and V is TRBV13; TRBD1 aligns across 7 bases. Germline V gene lookup returns CDR1 PRHDT and CDR2 FYEKMQ (reference sequence). The CDR3 is made up of 15 amino acids. Unmatched junction bases numbered 12, after V lost 4 bases and J lost 7 bases. The CDR3, as DNA: TGTGCCAGCAGCTCCCGACAGGGTAGGGTCATTGGCTACACCTTC. Protein sequence: CASSSRQGRVIGYTF. The full variable domain, in which reference TRBV13 and TRBJ1-2 provide the parts outside the CDR3, is AAGVIQSPRHLIKEKRETATLKCYPIPRHDTVYWYQQGPGQDPQFLISFYEKMQSDKGSIPDRFSAQQFSDYHSELNMSSLELGDSALYFCASSSRQGRVIGYTFGSGTRLTVV.

This clone was recorded once. The rearrangement joins TRBV29-1 to TRBJ2-3; 7 bases match TRBD1. Unmatched junction bases numbered 8, after V lost 6 bases and J lost 5 bases. This CDR3 has 13 amino acids. Looked up from germline, CDR1 is SQVTM and CDR2 is ANQGSEA. The CDR3 sequence is CSVGRGPIDTQYF. CDR3 bases: TGCAGCGTCGGTAGGGGGCCGATAGATACGCAGTATTTT.

The chain uses TRBV18 and TRBJ1-5; D is undetermined. CDR1 KGHSH and CDR2 LQKENI come from the germline V gene. Trimming cost V 3 bases and J 0 bases, with 6 bases left between them. The CDR3 contains 14 residues. As DNA, the CDR3 is TGTGCCAGCTCACCTGGAAATAGCAATCAGCCCCAGCATTTT. It codes for CASSPGNSNQPQHF.

The V call is TRBV7-6, the J call TRBJ1-4, with D perhaps matching TRBD1 (5 bases). Trimming left V 2 bases short and J 7 bases short, with 14 bases between. Per the germline V gene, CDR1 is SGHVS and CDR2 is FNYEAQ. The CDR3 spans 15 residues. CDR3 loop: CASSLRQGTGEKLFF. The CDR3, as DNA: TGTGCCAGCAGCTTAAGGCAGGGAACAGGTGAAAAACTGTTTTTT.

This clone occurred a few times. V usage is TRBV19 and J usage is TRBJ1-5; D might be TRBD1 (6 bases). V gave up 6 bases and J gave up 2 bases, with 23 bases separating them. The CDR3 contains 18 residues. Germline V gene lookup returns CDR1 LNHDA and CDR2 SQIVND (reference sequence). CDR3 DNA: TGTGCCAGTAGGTCTCTTTTAGAGGGGGGCCCCGGCAATCAGCCCCAGCATTTT. Residues: CASRSLLEGGPGNQPQHF.

The sample holds a few counts of this clone. At the DNA level, this CDR3 is encoded by other sequences in the same sample as well. This chain uses TRBV11-3 with TRBJ2-2; D possibly corresponds to TRBD1 (5 bases). V was cut by 3 bases and J by 0 bases, with 5 bases left in between. Germline assignment: CDR1 SGHNT and CDR2 YENEEA. CDR3 length: 14 amino acids. CDR3 loop: CASSLTANTGELFF. In DNA, the CDR3 is TGTGCCAGCAGCTTGACAGCGAACACCGGGGAGCTGTTTTTT.

This sequence joins TRBV30 and TRBJ2-1; D might be TRBD2 (5 bases). CDR3 length: 14 amino acids. The V and J ends lost 2 bases and 2 bases respectively, with 10 bases between them. CDR1 and CDR2 from the germline V gene are GTSNPN and SVGIG (reference sequence). DNA for the CDR3: TGTGCCTGGAGTACGGGAACGACCTACAATGAGCAGTTCTTC. This gives the protein CAWSTGTTYNEQFF.

Only a few counts were recorded for this clone. The rearrangement uses TRBV6-1 and TRBJ1-5; 11 bases agree with TRBD1. V shed 1 base, J shed 0 bases, and the junction held 5 bases outside the gene matches. The CDR3 spans 18 residues. CDR1 is MNHNS, CDR2 SASEGT, per germline. The CDR3 nucleotides are TGTGCCAGCAGTGAAGGGACAGGGGGCTCGTATAGCAATCAGCCCCAGCATTTT. Translating it yields CASSEGTGGSYSNQPQHF.

This clone was recorded once. This chain connects TRBV25-1 to TRBJ2-7; 12 bases align to TRBD1. The CDR3 is 16 residues long. Per the germline V gene, CDR1 is MGHDK and CDR2 is SYGVNS. Germline trimming cut 1 base from V and 0 bases from J; bases unmatched to any gene: 1. CDR3 sequence reads: CASSEWGQGASYEQYF. The CDR3 DNA reads as TGTGCCAGCAGTGAATGGGGACAGGGGGCCTCCTACGAGCAGTACTTC.

This clone was observed a few times. The chain uses TRBV30 and TRBJ2-1; D unresolved. The V end lost 5 bases, the J end lost 8 bases, and 16 bases lay between the germline ends. The CDR3 covers 13 residues. CDR1 and CDR2 (germline): GTSNPN, SVGIG (reference sequence). CDR3 sequence reads: CAWVTEGRYEQFF. The CDR3 nucleotides are TGTGCCTGGGTTACCGAAGGGCGGTATGAGCAGTTCTTC.

The chain links TRBV5-1 to TRBJ2-3; TRBD2 aligns across 14 bases. J lost 6 bases, V lost 4 bases, and 7 bases had no gene match. Germline V CDR1 and CDR2: SGHRS, YFSETQ. The CDR3 consists of 16 residues. CDR3 bases: TGCGCCAGCAGCGAGGGACTAGCGGGAGCATCCGATACGCAGTATTTT. Its protein is CASSEGLAGASDTQYF.

V usage is TRBV5-1 and J usage is TRBJ2-7; D unresolved. V lost 0 bases to trimming and J lost 2 bases, with 18 bases between them. Germline lookup yields CDR1 SGHRS and CDR2 YFSETQ. This CDR3 comprises 17 residues. This chain's CDR3 is CASSLDRNSLGTYEQYF. CDR3 sequence (DNA): TGCGCCAGCAGCTTGGACAGAAATTCTCTGGGAACCTACGAGCAGTACTTC.

This clone was seen ten or more times. At the DNA level, this CDR3 is encoded by other sequences in the same sample as well. CDR3 sequence: CASSDGGSVETQYF. The CDR3 coding sequence is TGTGCCAGCAGCGATGGCGGGAGTGTAGAGACCCAGTACTTC. The gene calls are TRBV9 and TRBJ2-5; 7 bases align to TRBD2. Germline CDR1 reads SGDLS; CDR2 reads YYNGEE. The CDR3 loop spans 14 amino acids. V dropped 3 bases and J dropped 4; count of bases not matched to a gene: 6.

The rearrangement joins TRBV4-3 to TRBJ2-3; 10 bases are shared with TRBD1. The germline CDR1 and CDR2 sequences are LGHNA and YSLEER. This CDR3 contains 18 residues. Trimming took 0 bases from V and 5 from J; bases not matched to a gene: 11. For the CDR3, the DNA is TGCGCCAGCAGCCAAGATCTAATCGGGACAGGGGTGCAAGATACGCAGTATTTT. Residues: CASSQDLIGTGVQDTQYF.

This chain connects TRBV2 to TRBJ2-2; TRBD2 matches at 7 bases. V shed 4 bases and J 7 bases; nucleotides not matched to a gene: 6. This CDR3 contains 14 residues. Germline V gene sequence: CDR1 SNHLY, CDR2 FYNNEI. The CDR3, as DNA: TGTGCCAGCAGTGGACCCCAGCGGGGCGGGGAGCTGTTTTTT. Translation: CASSGPQRGGELFF.

This clone was picked up a small number of times. The chain carries TRBV10-3 and TRBJ1-2; D is perhaps TRBD1 (6 bases). Trimming removed 6 bases at V and 3 bases at J, with 14 bases between. The germline V gene has CDR1 ENHRY and CDR2 SYGVKD. The CDR3 totals 14 residues. CDR3 sequence (DNA): TGTGCCATCAGCGCCGGACAGAAGGACTATGGCTACACCTTC. Protein sequence: CAISAGQKDYGYTF.

The rearrangement links TRBV28 to TRBJ1-1; no reliable D call. V gave up 8 bases and J gave up 8 bases, with 15 bases separating them. This CDR3 spans 12 amino acids. Germline V gives CDR1 MDHEN, CDR2 SYDVKM. The CDR3 coding sequence is TGTGCCAGCGCCCTAGAGGTCTCCGAAGCTTTCTTT. It translates to CASALEVSEAFF.

This chain connects TRBV6-6 to TRBJ2-7; D is uncertain. The CDR3 is 14 residues long. The germline V and J ends were trimmed by 8 bases and 0 bases, with 14 bases remaining between them. Germline V gives CDR1 MNHNY, CDR2 SVGAGI (reference sequence). The CDR3 region is CASQPFYSSYEQYF. The CDR3 DNA reads as TGTGCCAGCCAACCCTTTTACAGCTCCTACGAGCAGTACTTC.

The chain employs TRBV5-1 and TRBJ2-7; 11 nucleotides agree with TRBD1. Germline V lookup: CDR1 SGHRS, CDR2 YFSETQ. The V segment lost 3 bases and the J segment 1 base; nucleotides outside the gene matches: 9. CDR3 length equals 17 residues. In DNA form, the CDR3 reads TGCGCCAGCAGCTCTTGGACAGGGGGCTACGTTTCCTACGAGCAGTACTTC. Translation: CASSSWTGGYVSYEQYF.

The chain is built from TRBV4-2 and TRBJ1-2; 7 bases map to TRBD1. The CDR3 extends over 15 amino acids. CDR1 is LGHNA, CDR2 YNFKEQ, per germline. Unmatched junction bases numbered 9, after V lost 0 bases and J lost 8 bases. The chain's CDR3 is CASSQEEGAPWGYTF. The CDR3 bases are TGTGCCAGCAGCCAAGAGGAGGGGGCGCCCTGGGGCTACACCTTC.

The genes are TRBV30 and TRBJ2-2; D is uncertain. The CDR3 is made up of 14 amino acids. V lost 6 bases, J lost 3 bases, and 14 bases lay in between. Per germline, CDR1 GTSNPN and CDR2 SVGIG (reference sequence). The CDR3 sequence is CACRTPGYTGELFF. The CDR3 nucleotides read TGTGCCTGTCGAACCCCAGGATACACCGGGGAGCTGTTTTTT. Complete variable domain (other parts from reference TRBV30 and TRBJ2-2): SQTIHQWPATLVQPVGSPLSLECTVEGTSNPNLYWYRQAAGRGLQLLFYSVGIGQISSEVPQNLSASRPQDRQFILSSKKLLLSDSGFYLCACRTPGYTGELFFGEGSRLTVL.

This clone has a handful of counts. The same CDR3 can be traced to other DNA sequences in this sample. The V and J genes are TRBV5-1 and TRBJ1-1; a weak D match, TRBD1 (5 bases). Deletions cut 3 bases from V and 1 base from J, with 10 bases between. The CDR3 extends over 14 amino acids. The germline V gene encodes CDR1 SGHRS and CDR2 YFSETQ. CDR3 DNA sequence: TGCGCCAGCAGCTCGACGGGGGGGAACACTGAAGCTTTCTTT. This gives the protein CASSSTGGNTEAFF.

The chain recombines TRBV7-6 with TRBJ1-6, with TRBD1 matching 7 bases. Germline assignment: CDR1 SGHVS and CDR2 FNYEAQ. The CDR3 consists of 16 residues. V gave up 1 base and J gave up 10 bases; unmatched junction bases: 10. The CDR3 bases are TGTGCCAGCAGCTTAGGGACAGGCCCCCGGGGGTCACCCCTCCACTTT. Translation: CASSLGTGPRGSPLHF.

The gene calls are TRBV18 and TRBJ2-1; 9 positions agree with TRBD1. The CDR3 sequence is 16 residues long. V was pared by 2 bases and J by 1 base, with 3 bases of the junction left unmatched. Germline V CDR1 and CDR2: KGHSH, LQKENI. The CDR3 coding sequence is TGTGCCAGCTCACCATTTGGACAGGGGTCCTACAATGAGCAGTTCTTC. This gives the protein CASSPFGQGSYNEQFF.

The chain is built from TRBV11-2 and TRBJ1-1, with 8 positions matching TRBD1. CDR3 length: 16 amino acids. Germline-derived CDR1 and CDR2 are SGHAT and FQNNGV. The V and J ends lost 3 bases and 0 bases, in that order; junction bases with no gene match: 6. CDR3 loop: CASSFRDRQMNTEAFF. The CDR3, as DNA: TGTGCCAGCAGCTTCCGGGACAGGCAAATGAACACTGAAGCTTTCTTT.

J is TRBJ2-5 and V is TRBV6-5, with no clear D. The V gene lost 6 bases and the J gene lost 4 bases, with 9 bases spanning the gap. This CDR3 has 12 residues. CDR1 MNHEY and CDR2 SVGAGI come from the germline V gene. CDR3 bases: TGTGCCAGCAGCCCTCCCGGAGAGACCCAGTACTTC. This gives the protein CASSPPGETQYF.